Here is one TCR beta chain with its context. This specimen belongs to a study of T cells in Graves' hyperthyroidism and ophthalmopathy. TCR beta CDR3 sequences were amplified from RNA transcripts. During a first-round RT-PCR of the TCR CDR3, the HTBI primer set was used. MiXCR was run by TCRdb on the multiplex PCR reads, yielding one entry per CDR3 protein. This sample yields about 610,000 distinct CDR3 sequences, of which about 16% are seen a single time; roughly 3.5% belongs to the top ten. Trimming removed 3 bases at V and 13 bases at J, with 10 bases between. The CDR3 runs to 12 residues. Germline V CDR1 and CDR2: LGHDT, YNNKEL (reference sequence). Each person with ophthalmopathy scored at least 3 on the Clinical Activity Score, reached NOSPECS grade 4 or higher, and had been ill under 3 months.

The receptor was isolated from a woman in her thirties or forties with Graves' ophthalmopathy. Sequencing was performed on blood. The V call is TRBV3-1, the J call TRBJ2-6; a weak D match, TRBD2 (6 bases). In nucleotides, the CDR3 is TGTGCCAGCAGCCACACTCGGGGGGTCCTGACTTTC. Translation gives CASSHTRGVLTF.